These T cell receptor beta chains were read from a single sample in a study of T cell repertoires in cytomegalovirus infection. Their cognate antigens are unknown. TCRdb re-called the reads through MiXCR, storing one row per CDR3 protein. This table holds 80,000 or so distinct CDR3 sequences, under 30% found once. Material: CD8+ T cells from cultured PBMCs, obtained from culture after CMV antigen stimulation. The source is a human donor in good health (CMV status not recorded). Some clones in this sample may be carry-over from other donors' samples. The CDR3 runs from the conserved cysteine through the conserved F or W.

J gene	V gene	CDR3 protein
TRBJ2-1	TRBV20-1	CSARDLLIRNAGNEQFF
TRBJ2-1	TRBV4-3	CASSQVLAEGVTYNEQFF
TRBJ1-5	TRBV6-1	CASSEGGRGEELLSNQPQHF
TRBJ2-3	TRBV5-6	CASSLGFGGGDTQYF
TRBJ2-7	TRBV27	CASRPGQGGRSYEQYF
TRBJ2-3	TRBV14	CASSQGEREADTQYF
TRBJ2-5	TRBV3-1	CASSQPPSAEGETQYF
TRBJ2-7	TRBV11-2	CASSFDRGYEQYF
TRBJ2-1	TRBV3-1	CASSQEPFTSGTLPFF
TRBJ1-2	TRBV20-1	CSARDHTTGLYGYTF
TRBJ2-1	TRBV5-5	CASSYGEQFF
TRBJ2-1	TRBV7-9	CASSSGTRYEQFF
TRBJ2-3	TRBV27	CASRGFSLTDTQYF
TRBJ2-3	TRBV19	CASSIVATATDTQYF
TRBJ2-1	TRBV19	CASSIDRGRIYYNEQFF
TRBJ2-7	TRBV4-3	CASSQDQNLAAYEQYF
TRBJ2-7	TRBV19	CASSIGTTGSAFYEQYF
TRBJ2-3	TRBV13	CASSSGQRGDTQYF
TRBJ1-6	TRBV11-3	CASSLLSDSYSPLHF
TRBJ2-7	TRBV7-2	CASSPGTGGYEQYF
TRBJ2-1	TRBV7-9	CASSPPYTSYAPSF
TRBJ2-3	TRBV7-3	CASSLGTTSLDTQYF
TRBJ2-1	TRBV10-3	CAISSSGGYNEQFF
TRBJ2-5	TRBV7-2	CASSLGVSGGETQYF
TRBJ1-1	TRBV6-1	CASSEQVNTEAFF
TRBJ2-7	TRBV19	CASSVTSGQISNEQYF
TRBJ2-6	TRBV2	CANQGAGSGANVLTF
TRBJ2-3	TRBV4-2	CASSQELVAGASTDTQYF
TRBJ2-2	TRBV5-1	CASSPGRPNTGELFF
TRBJ2-1	TRBV19	CASSINSGGHNEQFF
TRBJ2-3	TRBV4-1	CASSQEATADTQYF
TRBJ2-3	TRBV5-1	CASSLEGLITDTQYF
TRBJ2-7	TRBV7-2	CASSRGQGYEQYF
TRBJ2-7	TRBV12-3/TRBV12-4	CASSSPGVGYEQYF
TRBJ2-3	TRBV4-3	CASSLWGGGSDTQYF
TRBJ2-7	TRBV7-9	CASSPTSGASYEQYF
TRBJ1-2	TRBV4-3	CASSPTGGGYTF
TRBJ1-2	TRBV30	CAWGTTASDGYTF
TRBJ2-3	TRBV20-1	CSARDDGSGINTDTQYF